The 5 T cell receptor beta chains presented below share a single source sample, sequenced in a study of blood T cells in healthy people across ages. For the second PCR, which ran for about 7 to 11 cycles, a sample-barcoded 5' primer and a J-beta primer mix were used. TCRdb analysed the 5' RACE reads with MiXCR anew, one entry per CDR3 protein. The data contain roughly 1.4 million distinct CDR3 sequences, roughly 60% of them seen just once; the ten biggest clones take up roughly 6.3%. The sample consisted of blood. Receptors originate from a man aged 18-30 years in good health.

The rearrangement joins TRBV2 to TRBJ2-3; TRBD2 might be the D (6 bases). The germline CDR1 and CDR2 sequences are SNHLY and FYNNEI. CDR3 length: 13 amino acids. V was clipped by 9 bases and J by 0 bases, with 10 bases between them. The CDR3 coding sequence is TGTGCCAGTATCCGGGAGAGCACAGATACGCAGTATTTT. Translated: CASIRESTDTQYF.

This chain uses TRBV7-9 with TRBJ2-7; 7 nucleotides align to TRBD2. Trimming removed 5 bases from V and 1 base from J; junction bases left unmatched: 8. From germline, CDR1 is SEHNR and CDR2 FQNEAQ (reference sequence). The CDR3 has 15 amino acids. The chain's CDR3 is CASSQTSLSSYEQYF. The CDR3 DNA reads as TGTGCCAGCAGCCAGACTAGCTTGAGTTCCTACGAGCAGTACTTC.

The rearrangement uses TRBV4-1 and TRBJ2-3; 8 bases line up with TRBD2. The CDR3 runs 18 residues. The junction had 14 bases not matched to a gene; V was cut back by 4 bases and J by 2 bases. Germline values: CDR1 MGHRA, CDR2 YSYEKL. The CDR3 DNA reads TGCGCCAGCAGCCGACTACCCGTCGGGGGGGGAAACACAGATACGCAGTATTTT. This translates into CASSRLPVGGGNTDTQYF.

This sequence joins TRBV29-1 and TRBJ1-2; no firm D call. V was shortened by 7 bases and J by 8 bases, with 11 bases between the two germline ends. The CDR3 is 10 residues long. CDR1 is SQVTM, CDR2 ANQGSEA, per germline. CDR3: CSGVTSGYTF. The CDR3, as DNA: TGCAGCGGGGTGACTAGCGGCTACACCTTC.

There are a few counts of this clonotype. The chain carries TRBV7-9 and TRBJ2-4, with TRBD2 identical over 12 bases. CDR3 length equals 17 residues. Unmatched junction bases numbered 8, after V lost 5 bases and J lost 3 bases. The germline gives CDR1 SEHNR, CDR2 FQNEAQ (reference sequence). The CDR3 loop reads CASSPLTSGSFKNIQYF. In DNA form, the CDR3 reads TGTGCCAGCAGCCCTTTGACTAGCGGGAGTTTCAAAAACATTCAGTACTTC.